This record concerns one T cell receptor beta chain sequence. Its antigen is unknown. The data were obtained in a study of cytomegalovirus exposure and HLA in healthy donors. Study-wide results and caveats: No immune exposure information besides CMV serostatus was available. A later analysis reportedly identified an Asian-associated ancestry cluster as carrying fewer N-insertions than the approximately 670-donor mean.

This CDR3 is 13 amino acids long. V dropped 5 bases and J dropped 2 bases, with 10 bases sitting between them. Per germline, CDR1 SEHNR and CDR2 FQNEAQ (reference sequence). Vbeta (60) and Jbeta (13) primers were used in the PCR. Data came from immunoSEQ multiplex PCR; TCRdb stores just in-frame clones and leaves some out. The table has 210,000 or so clones, more than 75% seen once. The receptor was isolated from a man aged 25-45 years in good health and CMV-seronegative. Sequenced material: PBMCs. The rearrangement uses TRBV7-9 and TRBJ2-7; D may be TRBD2 (6 bases). CDR3 nucleotide sequence: TGTGCCAGCAGCCCCTCGGGGGCCTACGAGCAGTACTTC. Translating it yields CASSPSGAYEQYF.